The source of this T cell receptor (beta chain) is a study of a mutant IDH1 vaccine in newly diagnosed glioma. Study-level information: Vaccine dosing followed radiotherapy by 4-6 weeks, or accompanied temozolomide cycles. Treated patients had a mean age of 40.4 years and an approximately 60% male, around 38% female split. Most had both radiotherapy and temozolomide beforehand; others had only one.

Time point given: week 11, during vaccination. Vaccine doses each comprised 300 ug of mutant IDH1 20-mer peptide, with topical imiquimod. Produced via immunoSEQ multiplex PCR; TCRdb's table is partial and in-frame only. This sample yields around 57,000 clones, of which about 88% are seen a single time; approximately 2% belongs to the top ten. This clone was detected once. What it binds is unknown. This CDR3 is 13 amino acids long. V shed 2 bases and J shed 5 bases, with 9 bases lying between them. Germline CDR1 is MGHDK and CDR2 is SYGVNS. Study observations and caveats: Apparently unrelated to pseudoprogression were changes in the top peripheral T cell clonotypes.

The J gene is TRBJ2-5, the V gene TRBV25-1; the D is unclear. Sequenced here: PBMCs, sampled from a glioma patient whose treatment included an IDH1 peptide vaccine. The source is a man aged 40-55 years with glioma. The chain's CDR3 is CASSETGWETQYF. The CDR3 nucleotides read TGTGCCAGCAGTGAAACCGGGTGGGAGACCCAGTACTTC.